The rows below give T cell receptor beta chains drawn from one sample of a study of T cell repertoires in cytomegalovirus infection. Each CDR3 protein is one row after TCRdb ran MiXCR on the reads. This sample carries approximately 1,000,000 distinct CDR3 sequences, about a third of them seen once, and the ten largest clones take around 15%. No cognate antigen is known for these TCRs. Specimen: cultured CD8+ T cells from PBMCs, collected from culture after CMV antigen stimulation. Receptors originate from a human donor in good health (CMV status not recorded). Some clones in this sample may be carry-over from other donors' samples. Both conserved end residues are trimmed from each CDR3.

CDR3 protein: ASSSGTSLGTDTQY
V gene: TRBV27
J gene: TRBJ2-3

CDR3 protein: ASSPGLPQETQY
V gene: TRBV7-9
J gene: TRBJ2-5

CDR3 protein: ASSYSAGGGQWEQF
V gene: TRBV6-6
J gene: TRBJ2-1

CDR3 protein: ASSLTERRDQPQH
V gene: TRBV27
J gene: TRBJ1-5

CDR3 protein: ASSDGAAHPYNEQF
V gene: TRBV7-2
J gene: TRBJ2-1

CDR3 protein: ASSSSSGGLYNEQF
V gene: TRBV19
J gene: TRBJ2-1

CDR3 protein: ASSYPRSLNEKLF
V gene: TRBV6-6
J gene: TRBJ1-4

CDR3 protein: ASSMRGIDQPQH
V gene: TRBV19
J gene: TRBJ1-5

CDR3 protein: ASFGRGTSNTGELF
V gene: TRBV6-1
J gene: TRBJ2-2

CDR3 protein: ASSPGSTSTDTQY
V gene: TRBV7-2
J gene: TRBJ2-3

CDR3 protein: ASSPTLTGDGYT
V gene: TRBV2
J gene: TRBJ1-2

CDR3 protein: SVERGGQGVGGEAF
V gene: TRBV29-1
J gene: TRBJ1-1

CDR3 protein: SVEEGQETQY
V gene: TRBV29-1
J gene: TRBJ2-5

CDR3 protein: ASSEALHHEQF
V gene: TRBV6-1
J gene: TRBJ2-1

CDR3 protein: ASSISSQETQY
V gene: TRBV7-9
J gene: TRBJ2-5

CDR3 protein: ASSFGGGSSYNSPLH
V gene: TRBV7-2
J gene: TRBJ1-6

CDR3 protein: ASSRVAGYGETQY
V gene: TRBV7-2
J gene: TRBJ2-5

CDR3 protein: ASSWTGHGTGELF
V gene: TRBV12-3/TRBV12-4
J gene: TRBJ2-2

CDR3 protein: ASSIEWMAFGSHGDTEAF
V gene: TRBV19
J gene: TRBJ1-1

CDR3 protein: ASSLSSTGSHNSPLH
V gene: TRBV27
J gene: TRBJ1-6

CDR3 protein: ATSGTVDTGELF
V gene: TRBV24-1
J gene: TRBJ2-2

CDR3 protein: ASSFSRTPKTQY
V gene: TRBV7-9
J gene: TRBJ2-5

CDR3 protein: ASSLDGGYPAYEQY
V gene: TRBV7-2
J gene: TRBJ2-7

CDR3 protein: RAYRDRPNTGELF
V gene: TRBV29-1
J gene: TRBJ2-2

CDR3 protein: AISESKRGIGTLH
V gene: TRBV10-3
J gene: TRBJ1-6

CDR3 protein: ASSLPTGNQPQH
V gene: TRBV7-9
J gene: TRBJ1-5

CDR3 protein: ASSLASGGHQETQY
V gene: TRBV28
J gene: TRBJ2-5

CDR3 protein: ASSKGWGPYGYT
V gene: TRBV7-6
J gene: TRBJ1-2

CDR3 protein: ASSQVPDNEQF
V gene: TRBV4-1
J gene: TRBJ2-1

CDR3 protein: SVLAGGKSYNEQF
V gene: TRBV20-1
J gene: TRBJ2-1

CDR3 protein: AGAHQQETQY
V gene: TRBV7-9
J gene: TRBJ2-5

CDR3 protein: ASSLAMAGSNSPLH
V gene: TRBV7-6
J gene: TRBJ1-6

CDR3 protein: ATSRDVRVNTEAF
V gene: TRBV15
J gene: TRBJ1-1

CDR3 protein: ASSQATVGGYEQY
V gene: TRBV4-1
J gene: TRBJ2-7

CDR3 protein: ASTSFGTAHEQF
V gene: TRBV12-3/TRBV12-4
J gene: TRBJ2-1

CDR3 protein: ASSITYTGELF
V gene: TRBV7-8
J gene: TRBJ2-2

CDR3 protein: ASSLEADPWGTQY
V gene: TRBV7-9
J gene: TRBJ2-5

CDR3 protein: ASLQGAEAF
V gene: TRBV7-6
J gene: TRBJ1-1

CDR3 protein: ASSRVITSGEDTDTQY
V gene: TRBV7-6
J gene: TRBJ2-3

CDR3 protein: ASSYRSSGNQPQH
V gene: TRBV6-2/TRBV6-3
J gene: TRBJ1-5

CDR3 protein: ASSLSVTSEQY
V gene: TRBV7-6
J gene: TRBJ2-7

CDR3 protein: ASSPPTGTYGYT
V gene: TRBV7-9
J gene: TRBJ1-2

CDR3 protein: ASSLPGGREQF
V gene: TRBV7-9
J gene: TRBJ2-1

CDR3 protein: ASSQDLLRQRDHYGYT
V gene: TRBV4-1
J gene: TRBJ1-2

CDR3 protein: ASLGRRWNTGELF
V gene: TRBV6-5
J gene: TRBJ2-2

CDR3 protein: ASTGSFYEQY
V gene: TRBV2
J gene: TRBJ2-7

CDR3 protein: ASSLETGRQPQH
V gene: TRBV7-8
J gene: TRBJ1-5

CDR3 protein: ASRHGPGQGARMGQETQY
V gene: TRBV11-2
J gene: TRBJ2-5